This T cell receptor (beta chain) was sequenced for a study of T cell changes during pregnancy in multiple sclerosis. Only in-frame clones appear in the TCRdb table, and some are missing; sequencing was by immunoSEQ multiplex PCR. In the table there are about 97,000 clones, 75% to 95% of which are singletons. Trimming shortened V by 2 bases and J by 6 bases, and 17 bases separated the two germline ends. Germline CDR1 LNHNV, CDR2 YYDKDF (reference sequence). The CDR3 is 16 residues long. The receptor's source is a female donor with multiple sclerosis, enrolled in a pregnancy study. The sequenced sample was peripheral blood, obtained in the second trimester of pregnancy. The J gene is TRBJ2-1, the V gene TRBV15; D not resolved. DNA of the CDR3: TGTGCCACCAGCAGACACGCTAGTTCCGGCTCCAATGAGCAGTTCTTC. Translating it yields CATSRHASSGSNEQFF.